Listed below are T cell receptor beta chains from one sample, sequenced in a study of cytomegalovirus exposure and HLA in healthy donors. TCRdb's table, derived via immunoSEQ multiplex PCR, lists solely in-frame clones and lacks some. The sample yields 200,000 or so clones, about four fifths seen once. The sequencing input was PBMCs. These receptors came from a woman aged 25 to 39 in good health and CMV-seropositive. Each CDR3 is given without its conserved first and last residue.

j_gene: TRBJ2-7; v_gene: TRBV6-1; CDR3aa: ASSEGWSGYEQY
j_gene: TRBJ1-5; v_gene: TRBV19; CDR3aa: ASSPDRFLNQPQH
j_gene: TRBJ2-7; v_gene: TRBV19; CDR3aa: ASSMLPPFAGGNTEQY
j_gene: TRBJ2-2; v_gene: TRBV6-4; CDR3aa: ASSDLTGVGTGELF
j_gene: TRBJ2-3; v_gene: TRBV5-1; CDR3aa: ASSLGASGVTDTQY
j_gene: TRBJ2-7; v_gene: TRBV7-6; CDR3aa: ASSWGRQGDPYEQY
j_gene: TRBJ2-7; v_gene: TRBV2; CDR3aa: ATLGTSSYEQY
j_gene: TRBJ1-2; v_gene: TRBV13; CDR3aa: ASSPSAGLLIYGYT
j_gene: TRBJ2-7; v_gene: TRBV2; CDR3aa: ASSEVAGIFYEQY
j_gene: TRBJ2-3; v_gene: TRBV4-1; CDR3aa: ASSLGQGLADTQY
j_gene: TRBJ1-4; v_gene: TRBV2; CDR3aa: ASSEDRRAEKLF
j_gene: TRBJ1-6; v_gene: TRBV18; CDR3aa: ASSRSGDNSPLH